The 2 T cell receptor beta chains below come from one sample, sequenced in a study of graft-versus-host responses after intestinal transplantation. The antigens these receptors bind are not known. Sequencing used immunoSEQ multiplex PCR; TCRdb keeps in-frame clones, though not all of them. In the table there are about 99,000 clones, about nine tenths of which are singletons. The specimen was unstimulated CD8+ T cells sorted from spleen or lymph node cells, collected before transplant. All receptors come from a human donor who was the organ donor for an intestinal transplant.

J is TRBJ1-2 and V is TRBV7-8, with D hard to call. Germline-derived CDR1 and CDR2 are SGHVS and FQNEAQ. The length of the CDR3 is 13 residues. Trimming left V 2 bases short and J 2 bases short, with 6 bases between. The DNA for the CDR3 is TGTGCCAGCAGCTTATGGGAGAACTATGGCTACACCTTC. It codes for CASSLWENYGYTF.

This clone turned up a few times. The chain employs TRBV5-4 and TRBJ2-7; possible D gene TRBD2, 5 bases. V lost 4 bases and J lost 4, with 18 bases in between. The germline V gene has CDR1 SGHNT and CDR2 YYREEE (reference sequence). The CDR3 extends over 15 amino acids. The CDR3 DNA follows: TGTGCCAGCAGCACGGACTCTCTAGGTCTTTACGAGCAGTACTTC. This gives the protein CASSTDSLGLYEQYF.